This TCR beta chain was identified during a study of blood T cell repertoires in COVID-19. Overall study context: Donors in the United States, Italy and Spain gave samples during acute or convalescent COVID-19.

In the original analysis: Estimated nucleated cell counts came from reference gene primer amplification. Repertoires were generated with immunoSEQ multiplex PCR, while TCRdb's copy carries only in-frame clones and drops some. That table is the source of V, J and clone size, and D and trimming were worked out from the DNA. Counted here are about 24,000 clones, about 90% occurring once; the ten biggest clones make up 32%. CDR3 length: 15 amino acids. The germline V gene has CDR1 SGHDN and CDR2 FVKESK. Losses at the gene ends were 3 bases for V and 3 bases for J; bases not matched to a gene: 3. Sequencing was carried out using peripheral blood. The chain couples TRBV14 to TRBJ2-1; TRBD2 matches at 9 bases. The receptor was derived from an older man with active COVID-19. The CDR3 sequence is CASSHWTSDYNEQFF. The CDR3 DNA reads as TGTGCCAGCAGCCATTGGACTAGCGACTACAATGAGCAGTTCTTC. The variable domain in full, with the rest retrieved from reference TRBV14 and TRBJ2-1, is EAGVTQFPSHSVIEKGQTVTLRCDPISGHDNLYWYRRVMGKEIKFLLHFVKESKQDESGMPNNRFLAERTGGTYSTLKVQPAELEDSGVYFCASSHWTSDYNEQFFGPGTRLTVL.